This is a list of T cell receptor beta chains from one sample in a study of cytomegalovirus exposure and HLA in healthy donors. Sequencing was performed with immunoSEQ multiplex PCR; in TCRdb, only in-frame clones are kept and a portion is missing. This sample has roughly 200,000 clones, with around three quarters found just once. Sequenced material: PBMCs. The receptors were gathered from a woman aged 25-40 years in good health and CMV-seropositive. The conserved cysteine and the conserved F or W are not part of the CDR3 here.

CDR3	V	J
ASSLVNLAGVSYNEQF	TRBV7-9	TRBJ2-1
SASLGVGNEQF	TRBV29-1	TRBJ2-1
ASSLEGGGMGSYNEQF	TRBV5-6	TRBJ2-1
ASRFPPSGGIYEQY	TRBV6-6	TRBJ2-7
ASSRNSRGVGTGELF	TRBV7-8	TRBJ2-2
ASSQEEAGNTGELF	TRBV4-2	TRBJ2-2
ASSQDSTGLNTEAF	TRBV4-2	TRBJ1-1
ASSPAGGAQDIQY	TRBV5-1	TRBJ2-4
ASRTDRADNEQF	TRBV6-5	TRBJ2-1
ASSPRQGESSPLH	TRBV9	TRBJ1-6
ASSQTRGGGELF	TRBV6-5	TRBJ2-2